The source of this T cell receptor beta chain is a study of T-cell reconstitution after alpha-beta-depleted transplantation in children. Whole-study results and caveats: Once a year had passed after transplant, T-cell counts and diversity came mostly from newly produced T cells. Where some patients showed high TCRbeta diversity at day 60, it came from recipient T cells and thymic progenitors that had survived. Roughly two months post-transplant, alpha-beta T cells reportedly originated from several hundred graft clones that had expanded.

Unique molecular identifiers were incorporated when the TCRbeta library was constructed. TCRdb fed the PCR reads into MiXCR, producing one record per CDR3 protein. The profile covers over 100,000 distinct CDR3 sequences, with under 13% appearing a single time and under 35% taken by the ten largest. Details on this clonotype: What it recognizes is unknown.

Germline-derived CDR1 and CDR2 are SGHTA and FQGNSA. V lost 5 bases, J lost 9 bases, and 11 bases lay in between. The CDR3 consists of 12 residues. The receptor comes from a boy aged 2-9 years with acute lymphoblastic leukemia, due to receive a stem cell transplant. This chain uses TRBV7-2 with TRBJ1-3; a possible D gene is TRBD1 (5 bases). Sequencing was performed on PBMCs, taken before TCRalphabeta/CD19-depleted stem cell transplant. CDR3 nucleotides: TGTGCCAGCAGCCAAACGGGGACCACCATATATTTT. This translates into CASSQTGTTIYF.